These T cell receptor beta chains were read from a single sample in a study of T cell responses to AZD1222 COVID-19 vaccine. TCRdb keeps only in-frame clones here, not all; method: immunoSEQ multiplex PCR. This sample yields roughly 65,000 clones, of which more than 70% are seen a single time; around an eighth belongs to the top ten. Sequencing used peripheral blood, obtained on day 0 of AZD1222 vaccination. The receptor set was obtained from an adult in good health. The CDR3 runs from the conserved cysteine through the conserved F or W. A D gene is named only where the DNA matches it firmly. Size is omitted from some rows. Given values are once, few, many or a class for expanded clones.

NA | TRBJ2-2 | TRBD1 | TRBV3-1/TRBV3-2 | TGTGCCAGCAGCCAAGATGGGGGGACAGGGTTGATGTGGACCGGGGAGCTGTTTTTT | CASSQDGGTGLMWTGELFF
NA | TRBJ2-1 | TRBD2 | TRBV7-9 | TGTGCCAGCAGGGTCAGGACTAGCGGGGTCAACAATGAGCAGTTCTTC | CASRVRTSGVNNEQFF
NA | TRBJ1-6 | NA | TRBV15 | TGTGCCACCCCCGGAGGATTGAATTCACCCCTCCACTTT | CATPGGLNSPLHF
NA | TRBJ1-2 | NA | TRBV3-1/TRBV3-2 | TGTGCCAGCAGCCAAGATCAGCGAGGCTACACCTTC | CASSQDQRGYTF
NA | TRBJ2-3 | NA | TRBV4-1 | TGCGCCAGCAGCCCCGCGATTTTAGCGGCATCCACTAGCACAGATACGCAGTATTTT | CASSPAILAASTSTDTQYF
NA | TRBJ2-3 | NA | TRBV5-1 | TGCGCCAGCAGCTTGGAAGAGGGGGGCACAGATACGCAGTATTTT | CASSLEEGGTDTQYF
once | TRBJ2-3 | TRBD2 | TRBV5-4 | TGTGCCAGCAGCTTAGGCGGGGGGTTCACAGATACGCAGTATTTT | CASSLGGGFTDTQYF
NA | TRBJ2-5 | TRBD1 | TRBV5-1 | TGCGCCAGCAGGAGGGGGCGAGAGACCCAGTACTTC | CASRRGRETQYF
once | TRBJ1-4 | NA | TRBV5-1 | TGCGCCAGCAGCCCCACCCCCGGGGAAAAACTGTTTTTT | CASSPTPGEKLFF
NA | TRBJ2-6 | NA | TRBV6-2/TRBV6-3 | TGTGCCAGCAGTTACTTCAACGGGCCTGGGGCCAACGTCCTGACTTTC | CASSYFNGPGANVLTF
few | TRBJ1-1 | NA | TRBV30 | TGTGCCTGGAGTGAAACCTTGAACACTGAAGCTTTCTTT | CAWSETLNTEAFF
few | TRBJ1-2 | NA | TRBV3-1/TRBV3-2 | TGTGCCAGCAGCCAAGTTCGGGGTTCGTATGGCTACACCTTC | CASSQVRGSYGYTF
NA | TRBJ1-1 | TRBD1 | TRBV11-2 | TGTGCCAGCAGCACAATCAGGGGGGGGACCACTGAAGCTTTCTTT | CASSTIRGGTTEAFF
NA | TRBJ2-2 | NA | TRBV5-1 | TGCGCCAGCAGCTTATCCCCAGGGGCGAACACCGGGGAGCTGTTTTTT | CASSLSPGANTGELFF
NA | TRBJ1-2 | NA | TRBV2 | TGTGCCAGCCATCGGGAGGAACCCTATGGCTACACCTTC | CASHREEPYGYTF
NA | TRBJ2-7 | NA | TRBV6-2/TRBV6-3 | TGTGCCAGCAGTTACGCGGCAGGGGACTCTTACGAGCAGTACTTC | CASSYAAGDSYEQYF
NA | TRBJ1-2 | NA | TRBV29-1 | TGCAGCGTTGAAACCGGGAGTCCCTATGGCTACACCTTC | CSVETGSPYGYTF
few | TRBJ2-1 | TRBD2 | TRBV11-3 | TGTGCCAGCTCCTATCCGGGGGGGATGCAGTTCTTC | CASSYPGGMQFF
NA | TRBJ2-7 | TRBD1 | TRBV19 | TGTGCCAGTAGTATAGCCACGTCCCGGACAGGGCCCTACGAGCAGTACTTC | CASSIATSRTGPYEQYF
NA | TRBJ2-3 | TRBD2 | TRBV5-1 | TGCGCCAGCAGCTTACCGGGCCTAGCGGGGGGGGACACAGATACGCAGTATTTT | CASSLPGLAGGDTDTQYF
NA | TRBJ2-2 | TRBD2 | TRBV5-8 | TGTGCCAGCAGCTTGGCACTAGCGGGTACCGGGGAGCTGTTTTTT | CASSLALAGTGELFF
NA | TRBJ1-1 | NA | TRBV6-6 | TGTGCCAGCGGGAAGGGGAGCATGAACACTGAAGCTTTCTTT | CASGKGSMNTEAFF
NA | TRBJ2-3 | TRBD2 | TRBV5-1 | TGCGCCAGCAGCTTGAGTTTCGGGGGGAGCACACGCACAGATACGCAGTATTTT | CASSLSFGGSTRTDTQYF
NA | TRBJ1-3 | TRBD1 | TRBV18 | TGTGCCAGCTCGGCGGGACAGGGCATAGCAGGAAACACCATATATTTT | CASSAGQGIAGNTIYF
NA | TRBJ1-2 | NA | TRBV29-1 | TGCAGCGTTACCCGCGGGACGGGCTATGGCTACACCTTC | CSVTRGTGYGYTF
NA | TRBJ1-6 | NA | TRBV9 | TGTGCCAGCAGTCCGAGGGGGGGCAGCGGTTCACCCCTCCACTTT | CASSPRGGSGSPLHF
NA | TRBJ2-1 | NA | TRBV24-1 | TGTGCCACCTCAACGGGCCATATCTACAATGAGCAGTTCTTC | CATSTGHIYNEQFF
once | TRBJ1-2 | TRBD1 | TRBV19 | TGTGCCAGTAAAAACAGGGGGCAGAATTTGGGCTACACCTTC | CASKNRGQNLGYTF
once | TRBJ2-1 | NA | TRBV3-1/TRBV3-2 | TGTGCCAGCAGCCCCTTTGCGGGGCTGGACAATGAGCAGTTCTTC | CASSPFAGLDNEQFF
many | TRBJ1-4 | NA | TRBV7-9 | TGTGCCAGCAGCTTGGGGGGTTTAGAAAAACTGTTTTTT | CASSLGGLEKLFF
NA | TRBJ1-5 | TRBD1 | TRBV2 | TGTGCCAGCAGCGTCGACAGGGGACAGCCCCAGCATTTT | CASSVDRGQPQHF
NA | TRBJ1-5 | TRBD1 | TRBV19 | TGTGCCAGTAGTATTAGGCCCCGGACAGGGTGGGATCAGCCCCAGCATTTT | CASSIRPRTGWDQPQHF
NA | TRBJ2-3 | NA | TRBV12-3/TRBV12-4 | TGTGCCAGCAGTTTAGGGGACACAGATACGCAGTATTTT | CASSLGDTDTQYF
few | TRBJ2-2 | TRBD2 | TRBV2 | TGTGCCAGCAGTGCTAGCGGGGGGGCCGTCACCGGGGAGCTGTTTTTT | CASSASGGAVTGELFF
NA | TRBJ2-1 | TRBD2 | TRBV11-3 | TGTGCCAGCAGCTCCCGACTAGCGGGGGGGAATGAGCAGTTCTTC | CASSSRLAGGNEQFF
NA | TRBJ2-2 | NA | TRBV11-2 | TGTGCCAGCAGCTTAGACAGGGTAACCGGGGAGCTGTTTTTT | CASSLDRVTGELFF
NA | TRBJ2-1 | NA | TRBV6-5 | TGTGCCAGCAGTTACTCTCCGGCGGCGCCGAAGTTCTTC | CASSYSPAAPKFF
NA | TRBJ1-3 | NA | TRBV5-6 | TGTGCCAGCAGCTTGACGGCCTCTGGAAACACCATATATTTT | CASSLTASGNTIYF
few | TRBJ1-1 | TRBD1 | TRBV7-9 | TGTGCCAGCAGCTTAGGACAGGGTCTGGGTCAAGAGGCTTTCTTT | CASSLGQGLGQEAFF
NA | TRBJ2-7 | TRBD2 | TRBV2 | TGTGCCAGCAGAACGGGACTAGGCTTTAGCGAGCAGTACTTC | CASRTGLGFSEQYF
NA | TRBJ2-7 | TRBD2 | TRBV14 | TGTGCCAGCAGCCAAGACCTCGGCTCGGGACTAGCGGGGGTCGGGCAGTACTTC | CASSQDLGSGLAGVGQYF
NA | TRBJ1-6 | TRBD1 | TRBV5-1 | TGCGCCAGCCGCTATTCCGGACAGGGGACTATTTCCTATAATTCACCCCTCCACTTT | CASRYSGQGTISYNSPLHF
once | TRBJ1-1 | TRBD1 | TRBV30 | TGTGCCTGGGAACAGGGGGCAGAAGCTTTCTTT | CAWEQGAEAFF
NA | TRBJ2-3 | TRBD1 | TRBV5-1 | TGCGCCAGCAGCTTGGATCCCGGGACAGGGATAGATACGCAGTATTTT | CASSLDPGTGIDTQYF
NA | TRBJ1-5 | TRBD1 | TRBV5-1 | TGCGCCAGCAGCCTCACTTACAGGGGGCCCAATAGCAATCAGCCCCAGCATTTT | CASSLTYRGPNSNQPQHF
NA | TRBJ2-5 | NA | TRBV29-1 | TGCAGCGTTGAAGATCAACGTTCCCCCCAAGAGACCCAGTACTTC | CSVEDQRSPQETQYF
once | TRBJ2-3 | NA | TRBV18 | TGTGCCAGCTCACCACGGGGCACAGATACGCAGTATTTT | CASSPRGTDTQYF
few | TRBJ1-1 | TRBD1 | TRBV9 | TGTGCCAGCAGCGGCACACAGGGGTCGAACACTGAAGCTTTCTTT | CASSGTQGSNTEAFF
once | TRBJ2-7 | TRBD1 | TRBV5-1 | TGCGCCAGCAGCCCGGGACAGGGAGGGCACGAGCAGTACTTC | CASSPGQGGHEQYF
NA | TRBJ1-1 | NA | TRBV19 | TGTGCCAGTAGCCTCCGGGCCATGAACACTGAAGCTTTCTTT | CASSLRAMNTEAFF
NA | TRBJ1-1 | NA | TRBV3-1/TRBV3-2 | TGTGCCAGCAGCCCGGACACAAACACTGAAGCTTTCTTT | CASSPDTNTEAFF
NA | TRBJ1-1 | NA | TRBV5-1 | TGCGCCAGCAGCTTGGTCGGGTTTGTGAACACTGAAGCTTTCTTT | CASSLVGFVNTEAFF
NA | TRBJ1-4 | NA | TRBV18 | TGTGCCAGCTCACCCGGGACGGAGGAATCGAAACTGTTTTTT | CASSPGTEESKLFF
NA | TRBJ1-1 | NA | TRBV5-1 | TGCGCCAGCAGCTTAGGAGGGATGAACACTGAAGCTTTCTTT | CASSLGGMNTEAFF
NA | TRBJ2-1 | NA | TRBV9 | TGTGCCAGCAGCGTAGACGGAGGGCGAATAAATGAGCAGTTCTTC | CASSVDGGRINEQFF
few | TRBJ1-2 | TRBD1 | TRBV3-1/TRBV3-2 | TGTGCCAGCAGCCTGGTTTTGTGGGCAGGGGGACGAGGCTACACCTTC | CASSLVLWAGGRGYTF
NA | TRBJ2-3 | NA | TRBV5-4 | TGTGCCAGCAGCTTGGCCTTGGGGGGCACAGATACGCAGTATTTT | CASSLALGGTDTQYF
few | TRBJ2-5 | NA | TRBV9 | TGTGCCAGCAGCGTTATGCAGGGTGGGCAAGAGACCCAGTACTTC | CASSVMQGGQETQYF